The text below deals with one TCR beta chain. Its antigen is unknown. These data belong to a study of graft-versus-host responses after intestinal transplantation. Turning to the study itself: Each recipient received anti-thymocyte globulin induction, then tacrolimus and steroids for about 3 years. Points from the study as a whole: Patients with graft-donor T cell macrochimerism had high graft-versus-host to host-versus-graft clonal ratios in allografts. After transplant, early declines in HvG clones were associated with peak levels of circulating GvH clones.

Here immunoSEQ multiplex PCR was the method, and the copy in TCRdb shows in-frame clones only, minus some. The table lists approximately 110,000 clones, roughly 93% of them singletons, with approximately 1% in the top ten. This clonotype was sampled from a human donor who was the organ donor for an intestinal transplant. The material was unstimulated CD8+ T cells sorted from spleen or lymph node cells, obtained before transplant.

The CDR3 loop is CSVGPTLSDTQYF. Here the CDR3 DNA reads TGCAGCGTTGGGCCTACCTTGTCAGATACGCAGTATTTT. The V and J genes are TRBV29-1 and TRBJ2-3; D ambiguous. This CDR3 has 13 amino acids. Germline loops: CDR1 SQVTM, CDR2 ANQGSEA. V was trimmed by 4 bases and J by 4 bases, leaving 12 bases between them.